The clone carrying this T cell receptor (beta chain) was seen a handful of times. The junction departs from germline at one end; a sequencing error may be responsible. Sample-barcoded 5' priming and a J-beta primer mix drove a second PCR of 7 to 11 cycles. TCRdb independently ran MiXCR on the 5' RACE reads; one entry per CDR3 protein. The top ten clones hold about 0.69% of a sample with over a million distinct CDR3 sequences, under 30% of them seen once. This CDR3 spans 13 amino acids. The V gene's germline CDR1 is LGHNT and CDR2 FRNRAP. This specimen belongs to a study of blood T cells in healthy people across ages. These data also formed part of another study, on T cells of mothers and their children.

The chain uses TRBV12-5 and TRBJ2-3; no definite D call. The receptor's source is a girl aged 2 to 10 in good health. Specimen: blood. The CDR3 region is CASGPSGTNTQYF. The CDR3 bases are TGTGCTAGTGGACCCTCCGGCACAAATACGCAGTATTTT.